This T cell receptor (beta chain) was recovered during a study of blood T cells in healthy people across ages. General study points: Roughly linearly, TCR beta diversity per million T cells fell as age increased. Samples with more naive T cells showed higher observed beta diversity.

A J-beta primer mix and a sample-barcoded 5' primer were used in a second PCR of roughly 6 to 11 cycles. Researchers report that a template-switch adaptor with 12 random nucleotides tagged each cDNA molecule. TCRdb redid the calling of the 5' RACE reads with MiXCR, one entry per CDR3 protein. The data hold 550,000 to 700,000 distinct CDR3 sequences, with roughly a quarter observed a single time. There are 13 residues in the CDR3. J gave up 10 bases and V 3 bases, and 6 bases lay outside the gene matches. CDR1 and CDR2 from the germline V gene are SNHLY and FYNNEI. This clonotype was observed a handful of times. Its target is not known. The extraction recovered at least 5.5 micrograms of total RNA per sample.

The sample comprised blood. The gene calls are TRBV2 and TRBJ1-1; 9 bases map to TRBD1. The sequence came from a woman aged 70-85 years in good health. CDR3 region: CASSEDRGVAAFF. In DNA form, the CDR3 reads TGTGCCAGCAGTGAGGACAGGGGTGTAGCAGCTTTCTTT.